These 25 T cell receptor beta chains originate from one sample sequenced in a study of cytomegalovirus exposure and HLA in healthy donors. Method: immunoSEQ multiplex PCR; TCRdb's copy keeps in-frame clones and lacks some. The top ten hold 1.4% to 1.5% of the sample, which has approximately 180,000 clones, 86% seen once. The specimen sequenced was PBMCs. These receptors came from a woman between 18 and 29 years old in good health and CMV-seronegative.

The chain has TRBV18 and TRBJ1-2, with D perhaps TRBD1 (5 bases). Trimming pared 1 base from V and 8 bases from J, leaving 17 bases between. CDR3 length: 15 residues. Germline assignment: CDR1 KGHSH and CDR2 LQKENI. The chain's CDR3 is CASSPLGAGWRGYTF. The CDR3 nucleotides are TGTGCCAGCTCACCACTTGGGGCAGGGTGGCGCGGCTACACCTTC.

CDR3 nucleotide sequence: TGTGCCAGCAGCTTAGCGCCCGCGTCTGGGGCCAACGTCCTGACTTTC. Protein sequence: CASSLAPASGANVLTF. J is TRBJ2-6 and V is TRBV7-6; D remains unclear. In germline, CDR1 is SGHVS, CDR2 FNYEAQ. The V end lost 0 bases, the J end lost 1 base, and 7 bases lay between the germline ends. This CDR3 is 16 amino acids long.

This clone was observed once. CDR3 protein: CAWSPTSEYNEQFF. In nucleotides, the CDR3 is TGTGCCTGGAGCCCGACTAGCGAATACAATGAGCAGTTCTTC. The rearrangement joins TRBV30 to TRBJ2-1; TRBD2 matches 8 bases. The CDR3 has 14 residues. V lost 3 bases to trimming and J lost 4 bases; unmatched junction nucleotides: 5. Per germline, CDR1 GTSNPN and CDR2 SVGIG (reference sequence).

V is TRBV10-3 and J is TRBJ2-3, with TRBD2 matching over 8 bases. Unmatched junction bases numbered 8, after V lost 10 bases and J lost 2 bases. Germline lookup yields CDR1 ENHRY and CDR2 SYGVKD. The CDR3 loop spans 14 amino acids. The CDR3 nucleotides read TGTGCCACCAATAGCGGGGAAGTCACAGATACGCAGTATTTT. Translated: CATNSGEVTDTQYF.

The table lists this clone with a count of one. The chain links TRBV6-1 to TRBJ2-5; D is ambiguous. Trimming pared 2 bases from V and 5 bases from J, leaving 24 bases between. CDR3 length: 18 amino acids. Germline V gene data show CDR1 as MNHNS and CDR2 as SASEGT. As DNA, the CDR3 is TGTGCCAGCAGTGAATTAGGATGGTCCAGGATCCTGGCGGAGACCCAGTACTTC. Amino acid sequence: CASSELGWSRILAETQYF.

The genes are TRBV4-2 and TRBJ1-4; TRBD1 matches at 7 bases. The CDR3 is 16 residues long. With 4 bases clipped from V and 6 bases from J, the junction kept 11 bases outside the gene matches. Germline CDR1 and CDR2: LGHNA and YNFKEQ. DNA of the CDR3: TGTGCCAGCAGCCGAAGCCGACAGGGTCAGGATGAAAAACTGTTTTTT. Protein product: CASSRSRQGQDEKLFF.

This clone was detected once. CDR3 sequence (DNA): TGTGCCAGCTCACCACCGGTAGCGGGGATCACCGGGGAGCTGTTTTTT. This encodes CASSPPVAGITGELFF. J is TRBJ2-2 and V is TRBV18, with 8 bases fitting TRBD2. V shed 0 bases, J shed 4 bases, and the junction held 4 bases outside the gene matches. The germline V gene has CDR1 KGHSH and CDR2 LQKENI. This CDR3 is built from 16 residues.

This chain links TRBV18 with TRBJ2-7; 9 bases agree with TRBD2. Per germline, CDR1 KGHSH and CDR2 LQKENI. V dropped 2 bases and J dropped 5; count of bases not matched to a gene: 10. The CDR3 totals 16 residues. CDR3 sequence: CASSPMTRLAGNEQYF. CDR3 bases: TGTGCCAGCTCACCAATGACTAGGCTAGCGGGGAACGAGCAGTACTTC.

The CDR3 sequence: CASSPTFRGAQFF. In DNA form, the CDR3 reads TGTGCCAGCAGCCCAACCTTCAGGGGCGCTCAGTTCTTC. This rearrangement joins TRBV6-6 to TRBJ2-1; possibly TRBD1 for D (6 bases). The CDR3 consists of 13 residues. Looked up from germline, CDR1 is MNHNY and CDR2 is SVGAGI (reference sequence). The V and J ends lost 6 bases and 13 bases respectively, with 19 bases between them.

A note on this clone: Other nucleotide sequences from this sample produce the same CDR3. V usage is TRBV18 and J usage is TRBJ1-1; 10 bases agree with TRBD1. The CDR3 extends over 14 amino acids. The J segment lost 5 bases and the V segment lost 6 bases, leaving 6 bases of the junction unmatched. Germline V gives CDR1 KGHSH, CDR2 LQKENI. As DNA, the CDR3 is TGTGCCAGCTCTCGACAGGGGGCCGGAACTGAAGCTTTCTTT. This translates into CASSRQGAGTEAFF.

The rearrangement links TRBV5-1 to TRBJ2-5; the D is unclear. The ends were cut back, 0 bases at V and 0 bases at J, with 6 bases in the middle. The CDR3 extends over 14 amino acids. CDR1 is SGHRS and CDR2 is YFSETQ in the germline V gene. The CDR3 nucleotides read TGCGCCAGCAGCTTGGCTGGCAACCAAGAGACCCAGTACTTC. Translating it yields CASSLAGNQETQYF.

The chain carries TRBV30 and TRBJ2-1, with D perhaps matching TRBD1 (5 bases). The CDR3 consists of 14 residues. Germline V lookup: CDR1 GTSNPN, CDR2 SVGIG (reference sequence). The V and J ends lost 4 bases and 0 bases respectively, with 10 bases between them. CDR3 loop: CAWKAGNSYNEQFF. CDR3 in DNA: TGTGCCTGGAAGGCAGGGAACTCCTACAATGAGCAGTTCTTC.

This clone has only a few counts. The chain recombines TRBV4-1 with TRBJ1-2; TRBD1 matches 8 bases. This CDR3 contains 14 residues. Trimming took 0 bases from V and 8 from J; bases not matched to a gene: 5. The germline V gene encodes CDR1 MGHRA and CDR2 YSYEKL. CDR3 sequence (DNA): TGCGCCAGCAGCCAAGAAGGGACAGGTGAAGGCTACACCTTC. Translated: CASSQEGTGEGYTF.

The chain joins TRBV7-9 to TRBJ2-5; TRBD2 matches 7 bases. V trimming: 1 base; J trimming: 2 bases; junction bases outside the gene matches: 4. The CDR3 runs 15 residues. Germline CDR1 reads SEHNR; CDR2 reads FQNEAQ (reference sequence). The CDR3 bases are TGTGCCAGCAGCTTAGGAAGCGGGAAACAAGAGACCCAGTACTTC. Amino acids: CASSLGSGKQETQYF. The full variable domain, rest sourced from reference TRBV7-9 and TRBJ2-5, is DTGVSQNPRHKITKRGQNVTFRCDPISEHNRLYWYRQTLGQGPEFLTYFQNEAQLEKSRLLSDRFSAERPKGSFSTLEIQRTEQGDSAMYLCASSLGSGKQETQYFGPGTRLLVL.

This clone was detected once. J is TRBJ2-2 and V is TRBV5-8; a weak D match, TRBD2 (6 bases). CDR1 is SGHTS and CDR2 is YDEGEE in the germline V gene. The CDR3 totals 16 residues. The ends were cut back, 9 bases at V and 0 bases at J, with 18 bases in the middle. The CDR3 loop is CATRGVWATNTGELFF. The CDR3 DNA reads as TGTGCCACGCGCGGGGTTTGGGCAACGAACACCGGGGAGCTGTTTTTT.

This clone has only one observation. This sequence joins TRBV5-4 and TRBJ1-1; D is perhaps TRBD1 (6 bases). V was cut by 4 bases and J by 6 bases, with 13 bases left in between. From germline, CDR1 is SGHNT and CDR2 YYREEE (reference sequence). This CDR3 spans 13 amino acids. The chain's CDR3 is CASSHKQGAEAFF. CDR3 nucleotide sequence: TGTGCCAGCAGCCACAAACAGGGTGCTGAAGCTTTCTTT.

The J gene is TRBJ1-6, the V gene TRBV30; a weak D match, TRBD1 (5 bases). V lost 3 bases to trimming and J lost 0 bases, with 9 bases between them. CDR3 size: 15 residues. From germline, CDR1 is GTSNPN and CDR2 SVGIG (reference sequence). This chain's CDR3 is CAWSRVSSYNSPLHF. The CDR3 region has the DNA TGTGCCTGGAGCAGGGTCAGCTCCTATAATTCACCCCTCCACTTT. The whole variable domain, filled in from reference TRBV30 and TRBJ1-6, reads SQTIHQWPATLVQPVGSPLSLECTVEGTSNPNLYWYRQAAGRGLQLLFYSVGIGQISSEVPQNLSASRPQDRQFILSSKKLLLSDSGFYLCAWSRVSSYNSPLHFGNGTRLTVT.

The chain links TRBV6-5 to TRBJ1-6, with 8 bases aligning to TRBD1. The CDR3 is made up of 15 amino acids. Germline trimming cut 5 bases from V and 4 bases from J; bases unmatched to any gene: 4. CDR1 is MNHEY and CDR2 is SVGAGI in the germline V gene. CDR3 in DNA: TGTGCCAGCAGTAGGACAGGGCCTTATAATTCACCCCTCCACTTT. Protein sequence: CASSRTGPYNSPLHF.

The chain links TRBV29-1 to TRBJ2-1; 8 nucleotides match TRBD1. Germline CDR1 is SQVTM and CDR2 is ANQGSEA. The V segment lost 5 bases and the J segment 0 bases; nucleotides outside the gene matches: 6. The CDR3 totals 15 residues. The chain's CDR3 is CSVNPGGGSYNEQFF. The CDR3 region has the DNA TGCAGCGTTAATCCAGGGGGCGGCTCCTACAATGAGCAGTTCTTC.

This chain uses TRBV5-4 with TRBJ2-1; 8 positions match TRBD2. The ends lost 4 bases at V and 8 bases at J; junction bases unmatched: 11. The CDR3 has 15 amino acids. The germline gives CDR1 SGHNT, CDR2 YYREEE (reference sequence). The CDR3 loop is CASSRTSQRIHEQFF. CDR3 coding DNA: TGTGCCAGCAGCCGGACTAGCCAAAGAATCCATGAGCAGTTCTTC.

The chain recombines TRBV9 with TRBJ2-1; 10 nucleotides align to TRBD2. Germline V gene lookup returns CDR1 SGDLS and CDR2 YYNGEE. J gave up 6 bases and V 0 bases, and 3 bases lay outside the gene matches. The CDR3 spans 15 residues. The CDR3 is CASSVDRTSGNEQFF. The DNA for the CDR3 is TGTGCCAGCAGCGTAGATCGGACTAGCGGCAATGAGCAGTTCTTC.

V usage is TRBV7-2 and J usage is TRBJ2-2, with 8 bases identical to TRBD2. The V segment lost 1 base and the J segment 0 bases; nucleotides outside the gene matches: 4. The CDR3 spans 17 residues. Per germline, CDR1 SGHTA and CDR2 FQGNSA. CDR3 in DNA: TGTGCCAGCAGCTTAGGTCTAGCGGGTTCGAACACCGGGGAGCTGTTTTTT. This translates into CASSLGLAGSNTGELFF.

This clone was found once. The chain employs TRBV11-2 and TRBJ2-7, with 8 bases aligning to TRBD1. The CDR3 extends over 14 amino acids. V lost 2 bases and J lost 7; bases outside the gene matches: 7. From germline, CDR1 is SGHAT and CDR2 FQNNGV. CDR3 DNA sequence: TGTGCCAGCAGCTTAATGCAGGGGGCAAGGGAGCAGTACTTC. Protein product: CASSLMQGAREQYF.

In its sample, this clone was seen once. The chain uses TRBV19 and TRBJ2-1, with 8 nucleotides matching TRBD1. The CDR3 has 12 amino acids. Trimming cost V 5 bases and J 10 bases; bases outside gene matches: 4. Germline V lookup: CDR1 LNHDA, CDR2 SQIVND (reference sequence). In nucleotides, the CDR3 is TGTGCCAGTAGTCCGGGGACAGGAGAGCAGTTCTTC. Protein product: CASSPGTGEQFF. Full variable domain (outside the CDR3, taken from reference TRBV19 and TRBJ2-1): DGGITQSPKYLFRKEGQNVTLSCEQNLNHDAMYWYRQDPGQGLRLIYYSQIVNDFQKGDIAEGYSVSREKKESFPLTVTSAQKNPTAFYLCASSPGTGEQFFGPGTRLTVL.

The chain employs TRBV9 and TRBJ2-3; D might be TRBD1 (6 bases). The CDR3 spans 16 residues. V was cut by 0 bases and J by 0 bases, with 11 bases left in between. CDR1 is SGDLS and CDR2 is YYNGEE in the germline V gene. The CDR3 protein is CASSVGTGISTDTQYF. The CDR3 DNA reads TGTGCCAGCAGCGTAGGAACAGGGATAAGCACAGATACGCAGTATTTT.